One sample yielded the 25 T cell receptor beta chains listed below, sequenced in a study of blood T cell repertoires in COVID-19 (dated by TCRdb to about 2020). Library creation used the immunoSEQ multiplex PCR assay. The table comes from immuneACCESS by way of TCRdb, which keeps in-frame sequences with V and J called. Part of the clones is missing from these tables; in studies checked, under half for an unresolved V gene and the rest for unknown reasons. The sample table lists 110,000 to 150,000 clones, more than 65% of them with a count of one. Together, the top ten hold 4.2% of the sample. Sequencing was performed on peripheral blood. These receptor sequences come from a man in his 60s with acute or convalescent COVID-19.

This clone has only a few counts. V gene TRBV24-1 combines with J gene TRBJ2-1; 15 bases align to TRBD2. This CDR3 comprises 15 residues. The germline V gene encodes CDR1 KGHDR and CDR2 SFDVKD. Losses at the gene ends were 7 bases for V and 9 bases for J; bases not matched to a gene: 6. CDR3 DNA: TGTGCCACCAGCACCGGGACTAGCGGGAGGAGTGAGCAGTTCTTC. Encoded protein: CATSTGTSGRSEQFF.

In DNA form, the CDR3 reads TGTGCCAGCAGCCAAGGCAGGGGCGTTGTTTCTGAAGCTTTCTTT. Translating gives CASSQGRGVVSEAFF. This rearrangement joins TRBV14 to TRBJ1-1, with TRBD1 as a possible D gene (6 bases). The V gene's germline CDR1 is SGHDN and CDR2 FVKESK. V lost 1 base and J lost 6, with 15 bases in between. The CDR3 is 15 amino acids.

The chain links TRBV27 to TRBJ2-1; TRBD2 agrees at 9 bases. Germline CDR1 is MNHEY and CDR2 is SMNVEV (reference sequence). The CDR3 consists of 14 residues. After removal of 6 bases from V and 4 bases from J, the junction contained 4 bases not matched to a gene. The CDR3: CASRAGGPYNEQFF. CDR3 coding DNA: TGTGCCAGCAGAGCGGGAGGACCGTACAATGAGCAGTTCTTC.

CDR3 sequence: CASSRLAGGIGEQYF. As DNA, the CDR3 is TGTGCCAGCAGCCGGCTAGCGGGAGGGATTGGAGAGCAGTACTTC. This chain connects TRBV7-9 to TRBJ2-7; 12 nucleotides align to TRBD2. The CDR3 is made up of 15 amino acids. Per germline, CDR1 SEHNR and CDR2 FQNEAQ (reference sequence). Trimming took 5 bases from V and 7 from J; bases not matched to a gene: 9.

This rearrangement joins TRBV11-3 to TRBJ2-5, with TRBD1 matching over 8 bases. With V trimmed by 2 bases and J by 2 bases, 7 bases remained unmatched. CDR3 length: 16 amino acids. Germline CDR1 is SGHNT and CDR2 is YENEEA. The CDR3: CASSLNDRGGQETQYF. The CDR3, as DNA: TGTGCCAGCAGCTTAAATGACAGGGGCGGACAAGAGACCCAGTACTTC.

In nucleotides, the CDR3 is TGTGCCAGCAGCCCCCCCCTTGGGGAGGGCGACGAGCAGTACTTC. It encodes CASSPPLGEGDEQYF. V is TRBV7-6 and J is TRBJ2-7; 7 bases agree with TRBD2. CDR3 length: 15 residues. The J segment lost 5 bases and the V segment lost 5 bases, leaving 12 bases of the junction unmatched. Germline CDR1 reads SGHVS; CDR2 reads FNYEAQ.

This chain uses TRBV6-5 with TRBJ2-7; 10 bases map to TRBD1. Looked up from germline, CDR1 is MNHEY and CDR2 is SVGAGI. The CDR3 covers 15 residues. Trimming at V came to 6 bases and at J to 1 base, leaving 6 bases not matched to a gene. CDR3 DNA sequence: TGTGCCAGCAGAAAAGACAGGGGGCCTTCCTACGAGCAGTACTTC. Encoded protein: CASRKDRGPSYEQYF.

The V gene is TRBV5-1, the J gene TRBJ2-3; TRBD2 aligns across 8 bases. There are 16 residues in the CDR3. V was pared by 0 bases and J by 5 bases, with 8 bases of the junction left unmatched. Per germline, CDR1 SGHRS and CDR2 YFSETQ. This chain's CDR3 is CASSLAGRADLDTQYF. The CDR3 DNA reads as TGCGCCAGCAGCTTGGCCGGGAGGGCCGATCTAGATACGCAGTATTTT.

The genes are TRBV12-5 and TRBJ2-1; 8 bases fit TRBD2. Germline V gene sequence: CDR1 LGHNT, CDR2 FRNRAP. Unmatched junction bases numbered 3, after V lost 1 base and J lost 7 bases. The CDR3 contains 14 residues. CDR3 coding DNA: TGTGCTAGTGGTTTGGGACTAGCGCAGAATGAGCAGTTCTTC. Encoded protein: CASGLGLAQNEQFF.

The V call is TRBV6-6, the J call TRBJ2-7, with D unresolved. The CDR3 spans 13 residues. CDR1 and CDR2 (germline): MNHNY, SVGAGI (reference sequence). V gave up 2 bases and J gave up 0 bases, with 5 bases separating them. Here the CDR3 reads CASSYASSYEQYF. CDR3 DNA: TGTGCCAGCAGTTACGCGAGCTCCTACGAGCAGTACTTC.

The chain has TRBV27 and TRBJ2-1; 7 positions agree with TRBD2. Trimming removed 3 bases from V and 4 bases from J; junction bases left unmatched: 6. The CDR3 is made up of 15 amino acids. CDR1 is MNHEY and CDR2 is SMNVEV in the germline V gene (reference sequence). CDR3 region: CASSLDGRLYNEQFF. The CDR3 DNA reads as TGTGCCAGCAGTTTGGACGGGAGGCTATACAATGAGCAGTTCTTC.

This chain connects TRBV28 to TRBJ2-7; D possibly corresponds to TRBD2 (7 bases). The CDR3 has 14 amino acids. V lost 6 bases and J lost 0, with 12 bases in between. Germline values: CDR1 MDHEN, CDR2 SYDVKM. CDR3 loop: CASSSGGASYEQYF. CDR3 coding DNA: TGTGCCAGCAGCTCTGGGGGGGCCTCCTACGAGCAGTACTTC.

This chain uses TRBV6-5 with TRBJ1-1; 7 bases agree with TRBD1. The CDR3 is 11 residues long. In germline, CDR1 is MNHEY, CDR2 SVGAGI. Losses at the gene ends were 6 bases for V and 12 bases for J; bases not matched to a gene: 7. In DNA form, the CDR3 reads TGTGCCAGCAGGGACAGGCAGGGATCTTTCTTT. The encoded protein is CASRDRQGSFF.

The V call is TRBV19, the J call TRBJ1-5; the D is unclear. Between the trimmed V and J ends, which lost 5 bases and 5 bases, there was a span of 10 bases. The CDR3 consists of 13 residues. CDR1 is LNHDA, CDR2 SQIVND, per germline (reference sequence). CDR3 loop: CASSQAADQPQHF. The DNA for the CDR3 is TGTGCCAGTAGTCAGGCAGCAGATCAGCCCCAGCATTTT.

V gene TRBV5-1 combines with J gene TRBJ1-2; no clear D gene. Trimming shortened V by 0 bases and J by 3 bases, and 6 bases separated the two germline ends. CDR3 length equals 13 residues. Per germline, CDR1 SGHRS and CDR2 YFSETQ. The chain's CDR3 is CASSLAGDYGYTF. In DNA form, the CDR3 reads TGCGCCAGCAGCTTGGCCGGGGACTATGGCTACACCTTC.

The table lists this clone with many counts. V is TRBV1 and J is TRBJ2-2; the table's D call, TRBD2, has no DNA check behind it. TRBV1 is given as a pseudogene. There are 12 residues in the CDR3. In nucleotides, the CDR3 is TGCACCAGCAGCAACGGGGGTAGGGTGCTGTTTTTT. This encodes CTSSNGGRVLFF.

The J gene is TRBJ1-6, the V gene TRBV5-1, with 10 nucleotides matching TRBD1. Germline assignment: CDR1 SGHRS and CDR2 YFSETQ. The CDR3 runs to 17 residues. The trim removed 0 bases at V and 10 bases at J, leaving 10 bases unmatched. CDR3 amino acids: CASSLGPGQGKESPLHF. DNA of the CDR3: TGCGCCAGCAGCTTGGGGCCGGGACAGGGGAAAGAATCACCCCTCCACTTT.

The chain joins TRBV27 to TRBJ2-4; TRBD1 matches 8 bases. The ends lost 8 bases at V and 15 bases at J; junction bases unmatched: 3. This CDR3 is 9 amino acids long. Germline V gene lookup returns CDR1 MNHEY and CDR2 SMNVEV (reference sequence). CDR3 sequence reads: CASAGTGYF. The DNA for the CDR3 is TGTGCCAGCGCCGGGACAGGGTACTTC.

This sequence joins TRBV16 and TRBJ1-6; D is possibly TRBD1 (6 bases). The CDR3 runs 13 residues. Germline CDR1 KGHSY, CDR2 FQNENV. V was pared by 4 bases and J by 12 bases, with 13 bases between. CDR3 nucleotide sequence: TGTGCCAGCAGCCGTAACAGGGAGGGACCCCTCCACTTT. It encodes CASSRNREGPLHF. Full variable domain (rest looked up from reference TRBV16 and TRBJ1-6): GEEVAQTPKHLVRGEGQKAKLYCAPIKGHSYVFWYQQVLKNEFKFLISFQNENVFDETGMPKERFSAKCLPNSPCSLEIQATKLEDSAVYFCASSRNREGPLHFGNGTRLTVT.

The chain employs TRBV5-1 and TRBJ1-2; TRBD1 agrees at 7 bases. V was pared by 2 bases and J by 6 bases, with 7 bases of the junction left unmatched. The length of the CDR3 is 14 residues. Looked up from germline, CDR1 is SGHRS and CDR2 is YFSETQ. The CDR3 protein is CASSLNRGSNGYTF. CDR3 nucleotides: TGCGCCAGCAGCTTAAACAGGGGAAGTAATGGCTACACCTTC.

The V and J genes are TRBV9 and TRBJ2-1, with D possibly matching TRBD1 (6 bases). The V end lost 2 bases, the J end lost 2 bases, and 11 bases lay between the germline ends. The CDR3 consists of 15 residues. Germline V CDR1 and CDR2: SGDLS, YYNGEE. The CDR3 region is CASSVGGQPYNEQFF. CDR3 DNA sequence: TGTGCCAGCAGCGTTGGGGGCCAGCCCTACAATGAGCAGTTCTTC.

This chain links TRBV4-1 with TRBJ2-2, with TRBD1 identical over 11 bases. The germline V gene encodes CDR1 MGHRA and CDR2 YSYEKL. Trimming took 2 bases from V and 5 from J; bases not matched to a gene: 7. This CDR3 region has 17 residues. CDR3 sequence (DNA): TGCGCCAGCAGCCAACCGTACCGGGACAGGGGGACCGGGGAGCTGTTTTTT. Translation: CASSQPYRDRGTGELFF.

This clone came up a few times. This chain connects TRBV7-9 to TRBJ1-5; D possibly corresponds to TRBD1 (5 bases). With 2 bases removed from V and 6 bases from J, the gap between germline ends came to 8 bases. Germline values: CDR1 SEHNR, CDR2 FQNEAQ (reference sequence). This CDR3 has 13 amino acids. The CDR3 nucleotides read TGTGCCAGCAGCTTATCCGGGGGTCAGCCCCAGCATTTT. It is translated as CASSLSGGQPQHF. The complete variable domain, with remaining parts taken from reference TRBV7-9 and TRBJ1-5, reads DTGVSQNPRHKITKRGQNVTFRCDPISEHNRLYWYRQTLGQGPEFLTYFQNEAQLEKSRLLSDRFSAERPKGSFSTLEIQRTEQGDSAMYLCASSLSGGQPQHFGDGTRLSIL.

The gene calls are TRBV7-3 and TRBJ1-1; no reliable D call. CDR1 is SGHTA, CDR2 FQGTGA, per germline. This CDR3 comprises 14 residues. Trimming stripped 4 bases from V and 5 bases from J, with 14 bases between. The chain's CDR3 is CASSSVGGGTEAFF. CDR3 DNA sequence: TGTGCCAGCAGCTCAGTGGGAGGAGGGACTGAAGCTTTCTTT.

V is TRBV7-9 and J is TRBJ1-4; weak D call: TRBD1 (5 bases). Germline values: CDR1 SEHNR, CDR2 FQNEAQ (reference sequence). CDR3 size: 13 residues. V was shortened by 2 bases and J by 6 bases, with 7 bases between the two germline ends. CDR3 sequence reads: CASSLWGDEKLFF. The CDR3 nucleotides are TGTGCCAGCAGCTTATGGGGGGATGAAAAACTGTTTTTT.